This TCR beta chain was captured by sequencing in a study of T cell changes during pregnancy in multiple sclerosis. Clones were read by immunoSEQ multiplex PCR, and TCRdb kept only the in-frame ones, dropping some. The top ten hold about 0.4% of the sample, which has about 39,000 clones, 75% to 95% seen once. The CDR3 is 13 amino acids. V shed 3 bases and J shed 2 bases, with 7 bases lying between them. The germline V gene has CDR1 KGHSH and CDR2 LQKENI. This clone was observed once. This chain uses TRBV18 with TRBJ1-2; tentatively, D is TRBD1 (5 bases). The sequenced sample was CD4+ T cells from peripheral blood mononuclear cells, obtained in the third trimester of pregnancy. The TCR was taken from a female donor in good health, enrolled as a control in a pregnancy study. The CDR3 coding sequence is TGTGCCAGCTCACCGCCAGGGAACTATGGCTACACCTTC. This encodes CASSPPGNYGYTF. Using reference TRBV18 and TRBJ1-2 for the parts outside the CDR3, the full variable domain is NAGVMQNPRHLVRRRGQEARLRCSPMKGHSHVYWYRQLPEEGLKFMVYLQKENIIDESGMPKERFSAEFPKEGPSILRIQQVVRGDSAAYFCASSPPGNYGYTFGSGTRLTVV.